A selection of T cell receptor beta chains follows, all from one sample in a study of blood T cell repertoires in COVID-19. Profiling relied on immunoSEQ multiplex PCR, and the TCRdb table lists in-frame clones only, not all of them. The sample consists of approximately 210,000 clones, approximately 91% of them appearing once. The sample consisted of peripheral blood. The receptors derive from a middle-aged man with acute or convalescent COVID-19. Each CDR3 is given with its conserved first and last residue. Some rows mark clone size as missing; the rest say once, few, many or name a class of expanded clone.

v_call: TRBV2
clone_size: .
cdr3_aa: CASSDQRGGTDTQYF

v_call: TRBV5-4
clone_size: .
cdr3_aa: CASSPSGGYNEQFF

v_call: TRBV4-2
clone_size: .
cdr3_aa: CASREGAREKLFF

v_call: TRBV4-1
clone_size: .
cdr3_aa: CASSQGLRQETQYF

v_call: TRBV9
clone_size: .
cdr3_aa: CASSGGEETLAF

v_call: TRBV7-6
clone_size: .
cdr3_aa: CASSLSRGETQYF

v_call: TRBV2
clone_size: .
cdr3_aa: CASNPMGQSSTDTQYF

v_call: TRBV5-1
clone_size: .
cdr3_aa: CASSGTGTNTEAFF

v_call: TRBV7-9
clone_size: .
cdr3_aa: CASSPRGQGFEQYF

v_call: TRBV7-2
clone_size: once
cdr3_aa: CASSLLSGSTDTQYF

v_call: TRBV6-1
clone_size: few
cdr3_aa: CASSELNSPNTEAFF

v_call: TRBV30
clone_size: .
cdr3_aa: CAWSVMDTQYF

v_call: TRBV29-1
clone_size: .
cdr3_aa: CSGRTGYGGYTF

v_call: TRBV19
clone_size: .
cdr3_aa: CASKTQTGGHEQFF

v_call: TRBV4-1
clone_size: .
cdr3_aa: CASSRDSSYEQYF

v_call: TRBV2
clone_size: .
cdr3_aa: CATEGEGVEKLFF

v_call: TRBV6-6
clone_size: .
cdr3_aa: CASSPTGRNTIYF

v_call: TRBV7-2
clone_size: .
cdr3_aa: CASSHRRDSLGKLFF

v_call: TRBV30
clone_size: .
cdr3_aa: CAWSAPLAGDGYNEQFF

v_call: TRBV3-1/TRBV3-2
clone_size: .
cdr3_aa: CASSLLAETQYF

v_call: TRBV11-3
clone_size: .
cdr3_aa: CASSFELGNEQFF

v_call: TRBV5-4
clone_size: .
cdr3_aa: CASSLRSGGDEQYF

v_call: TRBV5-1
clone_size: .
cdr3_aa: CASSYRETQYF

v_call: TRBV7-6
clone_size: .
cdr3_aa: CASSPAGGTEAFF

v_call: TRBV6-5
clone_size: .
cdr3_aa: CASSYQTLGTYEQYF

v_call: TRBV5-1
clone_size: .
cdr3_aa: CASSLAAGGIYEQYF

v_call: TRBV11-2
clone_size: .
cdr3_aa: CASSLRGTGTLNTEAFF

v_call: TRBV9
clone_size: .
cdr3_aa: CASSPRTGTTYEQYF

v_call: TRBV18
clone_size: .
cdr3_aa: CASSPLRRTGGDSEKLFF

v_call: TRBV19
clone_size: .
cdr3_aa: CASSKISGRALGTGELFF

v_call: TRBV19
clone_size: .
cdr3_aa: CASSILASGGSSSYNEQFF

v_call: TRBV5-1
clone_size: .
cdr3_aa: CASAPLGTGGPSEQFF

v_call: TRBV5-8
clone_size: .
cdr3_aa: CASSSRDTSLNTGELFF

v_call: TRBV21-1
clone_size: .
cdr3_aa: CASSRAQGTEAFF

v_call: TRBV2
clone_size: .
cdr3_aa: CASSELGQYF

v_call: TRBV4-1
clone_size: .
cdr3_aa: CASSQDRTGIYYGYTF

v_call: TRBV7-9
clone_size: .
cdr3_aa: CAIPLGQGPEDNEQFF

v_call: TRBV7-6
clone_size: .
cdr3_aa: CASSLRSGTTNSYEQYF